A selection of T cell receptor beta chains follows, all from one sample in a study of blood T cell repertoires in COVID-19. Here immunoSEQ multiplex PCR was the method, and the copy in TCRdb shows in-frame clones only, minus some. The sample includes approximately 11,000 clones, around 90% of them seen just once. The material sequenced was peripheral blood. The receptors come from a man aged 30 to 39 with active or convalescent COVID-19. CDR3s include the opening cysteine and the closing phenylalanine or tryptophan. A D gene is named only where the DNA matches it firmly. Where a row states a size, it is once, few, many or the class of an expanded clone; other rows omit it.

.,TRBV10-1,TRBJ2-5,TRBD2,CASSDQRGAEETQYF,TGCGCCAGCAGTGATCAGCGGGGGGCCGAAGAGACCCAGTACTTC
.,TRBV9,TRBJ2-7,.,CASSVGGGVHEQYF,TGTGCCAGCAGCGTAGGTGGAGGGGTCCACGAGCAGTACTTC
few,TRBV6-6,TRBJ2-3,TRBD2,CASSYTGGPTDTQYF,TGTGCCAGCAGCTACACGGGGGGGCCTACAGATACGCAGTATTTT
.,TRBV10-3,TRBJ1-6,.,CATSPREVNSPLHF,TGTGCCACTAGTCCCAGGGAGGTCAATTCACCCCTCCACTTT
.,TRBV7-2,TRBJ1-6,.,CASSDREKGEYSPLHF,TGTGCCAGCAGCGACCGTGAAAAGGGGGAGTATTCACCCCTCCACTTT
once,TRBV5-6,TRBJ1-6,TRBD1,CASSWTGGSSPLHF,TGTGCCAGCAGCTGGACAGGCGGCAGTTCACCCCTCCACTTT
.,TRBV2,TRBJ2-1,.,CATAYAGLADNEQFF,TGTGCCACCGCCTATGCGGGACTGGCCGACAATGAGCAGTTCTTC
.,TRBV5-4,TRBJ2-7,.,CASSLMGGSYEQYF,TGTGCCAGCAGCTTGATGGGGGGTAGTTACGAGCAGTACTTC
once,TRBV7-6,TRBJ1-5,.,CASSLMGGLPNQPQHF,TGTGCCAGCAGCTTAATGGGGGGGCTGCCCAATCAGCCCCAGCATTTT
.,TRBV19,TRBJ1-6,.,CASSADSIDNSPLHF,TGTGCCAGTAGTGCAGACTCGATCGATAATTCACCCCTCCACTTT
.,TRBV5-1,TRBJ2-2,TRBD2,CASSLGGGTPTGELFF,TGCGCCAGCAGCTTAGGCGGGGGAACCCCCACCGGGGAGCTGTTTTTT
.,TRBV30,TRBJ1-6,TRBD1,CAWSVQGFDTPLHF,TGTGCCTGGAGTGTACAGGGGTTCGATACACCCCTCCACTTT
.,TRBV7-8,TRBJ1-3,TRBD1,CASSSPADRGDSGNTIYF,TGTGCCAGCAGCTCGCCCGCGGACAGGGGAGACTCTGGAAACACCATATATTTT
.,TRBV19,TRBJ1-5,TRBD1,CASNLGQGILNQPQHF,TGTGCCAGTAACCTAGGACAGGGGATCCTCAATCAGCCCCAGCATTTT
.,TRBV5-1,TRBJ1-1,TRBD1,CASSPGQDDTEAFF,TGCGCCAGCAGCCCGGGACAGGATGACACTGAAGCTTTCTTT
.,TRBV6-5,TRBJ2-5,TRBD2,CASSYILAGGQETQYF,TGTGCCAGCAGTTACATCCTAGCGGGGGGACAAGAGACCCAGTACTTC
.,TRBV19,TRBJ1-1,.,CASSIGGTPNTEAFF,TGTGCCAGTAGTATAGGTGGGACTCCGAACACTGAAGCTTTCTTT
.,TRBV27,TRBJ1-4,TRBD1,CASSLATGGPNEKLFF,TGTGCCAGCAGTTTAGCTACAGGGGGCCCTAATGAAAAACTGTTTTTT
.,TRBV5-4,TRBJ2-3,TRBD1,CASSAGTGFGTDTQYF,TGTGCCAGCAGCGCCGGGACAGGGTTCGGGACAGATACGCAGTATTTT
.,TRBV7-2,TRBJ1-2,.,CASSATGVDGYTF,TGTGCCAGCAGCGCGACCGGGGTGGATGGCTACACCTTC
.,TRBV6-6,TRBJ2-1,TRBD2,CASSYPGGGYNEQFF,TGTGCCAGCAGTTACCCCGGGGGGGGCTACAATGAGCAGTTCTTC
.,TRBV10-1,TRBJ2-3,TRBD2,CASSGGEGTDTQYF,TGCGCCAGCAGTGGTGGGGAGGGTACAGATACGCAGTATTTT
.,TRBV3-1/TRBV3-2,TRBJ2-3,TRBD2,CASSQAAGGTDTQYF,TGTGCCAGCAGCCAAGCGGCGGGGGGCACAGATACGCAGTATTTT
.,TRBV9,TRBJ2-2,.,CASSVDGAHTGELFF,TGTGCCAGCAGCGTAGATGGGGCACACACCGGGGAGCTGTTTTTT
.,TRBV29-1,TRBJ1-1,.,CSGQGSGGTEAFF,TGCAGCGGACAAGGGAGCGGCGGGACTGAAGCTTTCTTT
.,TRBV29-1,TRBJ2-3,.,CSALTGDAFADTQYF,TGCAGCGCCCTGACAGGAGATGCGTTCGCAGATACGCAGTATTTT
.,TRBV4-1,TRBJ2-7,TRBD1,CASSQPGQRKLEQYF,TGCGCCAGCAGCCAGCCGGGACAGAGGAAGCTCGAGCAGTACTTC
few,TRBV13,TRBJ2-2,TRBD1,CASKGQENTGELFF,TGTGCCAGCAAAGGACAGGAGAACACCGGGGAGCTGTTTTTT
.,TRBV5-1,TRBJ2-3,TRBD2,CASSSETSGFTDTQYF,TGCGCCAGCAGCTCCGAGACTAGCGGATTCACAGATACGCAGTATTTT
.,TRBV4-2,TRBJ2-5,.,CASSQRGMKETQYF,TGTGCCAGCAGTCAACGGGGGATGAAAGAGACCCAGTACTTC
few,TRBV30,TRBJ1-1,.,CAWRGRNTEAFF,TGTGCCTGGAGGGGCCGCAACACTGAAGCTTTCTTT
few,TRBV30,TRBJ2-7,.,CAWRTDYEQYF,TGTGCCTGGAGGACAGATTACGAGCAGTACTTC
.,TRBV21-1,TRBJ1-1,.,CASRGRLIADTEAFF,TGTGCCAGCAGGGGACGCCTCATAGCGGACACTGAAGCTTTCTTT
.,TRBV19,TRBJ1-2,.,CASSSGFGGYTF,TGTGCCAGTAGTTCAGGGTTTGGTGGCTACACCTTC
.,TRBV29-1,TRBJ1-4,TRBD1,CSTQGVGEKLFF,TGCAGCACACAGGGGGTGGGGGAAAAACTGTTTTTT
once,TRBV24-1,TRBJ1-2,.,CATSESGWGYTF,TGTGCCACCAGTGAATCAGGGTGGGGCTACACCTTC
.,TRBV7-9,TRBJ2-3,.,CASSLSVGTDTQYF,TGTGCCAGCAGCTTATCGGTAGGCACAGATACGCAGTATTTT
once,TRBV5-1,TRBJ2-3,.,CASSFSDGTDTQYF,TGCGCCAGCAGCTTTAGCGACGGCACAGATACGCAGTATTTT
.,TRBV5-1,TRBJ2-1,TRBD2,CASSLNPSGGAGFF,TGCGCCAGCAGCTTGAATCCTAGCGGGGGGGCCGGATTCTTC
.,TRBV12-5,TRBJ1-5,TRBD1,CASGGKAGDSQPQHF,TGTGCTAGTGGTGGGAAAGCAGGGGACAGTCAGCCCCAGCATTTT
.,TRBV6-4,TRBJ2-2,TRBD2,CASRTSLNTGELFF,TGTGCCAGCAGGACTAGCCTGAACACCGGGGAGCTGTTTTTT
.,TRBV6-5,TRBJ1-4,.,CASSYSRQVDEKLFF,TGTGCCAGCAGTTACTCGAGACAGGTGGATGAAAAACTGTTTTTT
.,TRBV7-9,TRBJ1-6,.,CASSLIDSPLHF,TGTGCCAGCAGCTTAATAGATTCACCCCTCCACTTT
once,TRBV5-1,TRBJ1-2,.,CASSPGRGGYTF,TGCGCCAGCAGCCCGGGCAGGGGTGGCTACACCTTC
.,TRBV5-1,TRBJ2-3,TRBD2,CASSLAGGPRTQYF,TGCGCCAGCAGCTTAGCGGGGGGGCCCCGCACGCAGTATTTT